These T cell receptor beta chains were read from a single sample in a study of early T cells in non-severe SARS-CoV-2 infection. TCRdb reanalysed the 5' RACE reads using MiXCR and keeps one entry per CDR3 protein. This table holds under 45,000 distinct CDR3 sequences, less than 7.5% found once. The sample in question was whole blood, obtained at baseline. These receptors were obtained from an adult who was a healthcare worker with PCR-confirmed SARS-CoV-2 infection or an uninfected control (not recorded which). Each CDR3 is given with its conserved first and last residue. D genes are given only for firm matches. Some rows have no size entry. The others give once, few or many, or a class for an expanded clone.

DNA: TGTGCCAGCTCCGGGGGGACGGGAAACACCATATATTTT; CDR3: CASSGGTGNTIYF; J: TRBJ1-3; size: .; D: .; V: TRBV6-6
DNA: TGTGCCAGCAGCCGCCGCTCCTCCCCAGATACGCAGTATTTT; CDR3: CASSRRSSPDTQYF; J: TRBJ2-3; size: few; D: .; V: TRBV7-9
DNA: TGTGCCAGCAGGGTTAAGGGGGACAGCGCCTATGGCTACACCTTC; CDR3: CASRVKGDSAYGYTF; J: TRBJ1-2; size: medium-sized; D: TRBD1; V: TRBV6-1
DNA: TGTGCCAGCAGCACCTTGCCGGGACTCAAAGGGGTTTATGAAAAACTGTTTTTT; CDR3: CASSTLPGLKGVYEKLFF; J: TRBJ1-4; size: .; D: .; V: TRBV28
DNA: TGTGCCAGCAGCTCAACAGGGGGCTTTATGAACACTGAAGCTTTCTTT; CDR3: CASSSTGGFMNTEAFF; J: TRBJ1-1; size: many; D: TRBD1; V: TRBV28
DNA: TGTGCCAGCAGTGTAGGACTAGCGGGGTACAATGAGCAGTTCTTC; CDR3: CASSVGLAGYNEQFF; J: TRBJ2-1; size: .; D: TRBD2; V: TRBV2
DNA: TGTGCCAGCAGTCAGGGAGGGAGCTACGAGCAGTACTTC; CDR3: CASSQGGSYEQYF; J: TRBJ2-7; size: few; D: TRBD2; V: TRBV6-6
DNA: TGTGCCAGCAGCCCCTTAGGACCCCAGTACTTC; CDR3: CASSPLGPQYF; J: TRBJ2-5; size: many; D: .; V: TRBV7-2
DNA: TGCAGCGTTGTCCATGGAGCCACAGATACGCAGTATTTT; CDR3: CSVVHGATDTQYF; J: TRBJ2-3; size: medium-sized; D: .; V: TRBV29-1
DNA: TGTGCCAGCAGCTTATCCGGGACAGTCTACGAGCAGTACTTC; CDR3: CASSLSGTVYEQYF; J: TRBJ2-7; size: many; D: TRBD1; V: TRBV7-2
DNA: TGCGCCAGCAGCTTGGATGGGAACTCCCAAGAGACCCAGTACTTC; CDR3: CASSLDGNSQETQYF; J: TRBJ2-5; size: many; D: .; V: TRBV5-1